The next 25 T cell receptor beta chains were all read from a single sample in a study of cytomegalovirus exposure and HLA in healthy donors. It was with 60 Vbeta and 13 Jbeta primers that the PCR ran. TCRdb's copy holds only in-frame clones and misses some; the assay was immunoSEQ multiplex PCR. There are around 200,000 clones in the sample; 79% occur only once, and 2% to 2.5% lies in the top ten. Material for sequencing was PBMCs. These receptors came from a woman aged 50 to 65 in good health and CMV-seronegative.

The chain has TRBV19 and TRBJ2-4; 8 nucleotides match TRBD1. After removal of 7 bases from V and 5 bases from J, the junction contained 7 bases not matched to a gene. CDR3 size: 14 residues. Looked up from germline, CDR1 is LNHDA and CDR2 is SQIVND (reference sequence). This CDR3 reads CASTYRGRENIQYF. In nucleotides, the CDR3 is TGTGCCAGTACCTACAGGGGGAGAGAAAACATTCAGTACTTC.

The V and J genes are TRBV18 and TRBJ1-5, with D uncertain. The germline V gene encodes CDR1 KGHSH and CDR2 LQKENI. The CDR3 extends over 14 amino acids. V was cut by 1 base and J by 4 bases, with 8 bases left in between. For the CDR3, the DNA is TGTGCCAGCTCACCACTGCCGGGGAATCAGCCCCAGCATTTT. Its translation is CASSPLPGNQPQHF.

This clone was picked up a small number of times. The chain carries TRBV28 and TRBJ1-4; a possible D gene is TRBD1 (6 bases). The length of the CDR3 is 12 residues. In germline, CDR1 is MDHEN, CDR2 SYDVKM. DNA of the CDR3: TGTGCTATAAGGGGGGGCTTTGAAAAACTGTTTTTT. This translates into CAIRGGFEKLFF.

The chain has TRBV11-2 and TRBJ2-3; 9 bases agree with TRBD2. CDR3 length: 14 residues. Germline loops: CDR1 SGHAT, CDR2 FQNNGV. V lost 5 bases and J lost 4; bases outside the gene matches: 4. The CDR3 DNA reads as TGTGCCAGCAGCCAGGGACTAGCCCCAGATACGCAGTATTTT. Translating gives CASSQGLAPDTQYF. The variable domain in full, with the rest retrieved from reference TRBV11-2 and TRBJ2-3, is EAGVAQSPRYKIIEKRQSVAFWCNPISGHATLYWYQQILGQGPKLLIQFQNNGVVDDSQLPKDRFSAERLKGVDSTLKIQPAKLEDSAVYLCASSQGLAPDTQYFGPGTRLTVL.

V and J are TRBV19 and TRBJ2-6, with a tentative D call TRBD2 (5 bases). The CDR3 contains 17 residues. In germline, CDR1 is LNHDA, CDR2 SQIVND (reference sequence). V shed 6 bases and J shed 0 bases, with 15 bases lying between them. CDR3: CASSPELGSSGANVLTF. The CDR3 nucleotides read TGTGCCAGTAGCCCGGAACTGGGGAGCTCTGGGGCCAACGTCCTGACTTTC.

This clone came up once. The sample has other DNA sequences that encode this CDR3 too. The V and J genes are TRBV7-2 and TRBJ2-7, with 9 positions matching TRBD1. Germline CDR1 and CDR2: SGHTA and FQGNSA. The CDR3 has 15 amino acids. V dropped 5 bases and J dropped 1; count of bases not matched to a gene: 6. The CDR3 bases are TGTGCCAGCAGCCAACAGGGGGCGCTTTCCTACGAGCAGTACTTC. Its protein is CASSQQGALSYEQYF. Looking up the rest from reference TRBV7-2 and TRBJ2-7 gives the full variable domain: GAGVSQSPSNKVTEKGKDVELRCDPISGHTALYWYRQSLGQGLEFLIYFQGNSAPDKSGLPSDRFSAERTGGSVSTLTIQRTQQEDSAVYLCASSQQGALSYEQYFGPGTRLTVT.

This chain links TRBV27 with TRBJ2-7; TRBD1 matches 7 bases. The trim removed 3 bases at V and 3 bases at J, leaving 2 bases unmatched. Germline CDR1 is MNHEY and CDR2 is SMNVEV (reference sequence). This CDR3 is built from 13 residues. CDR3 in DNA: TGTGCCAGCAGTTTCCGACAGGGCTACGAGCAGTACTTC. Protein product: CASSFRQGYEQYF.

In its sample, this clone was seen once. The chain uses TRBV4-1 and TRBJ1-1; tentatively, D is TRBD1 (6 bases). CDR1 is MGHRA and CDR2 is YSYEKL in the germline V gene. This CDR3 has 16 residues. V dropped 2 bases and J dropped 0 bases, with 13 bases sitting between them. The DNA for the CDR3 is TGCGCCAGCAGCCAATCGGACAGTCACCTGAACACTGAAGCTTTCTTT. It is translated as CASSQSDSHLNTEAFF.

This clone was counted only a few times. The gene calls are TRBV5-6 and TRBJ1-2, with 8 positions matching TRBD1. Germline CDR1 is SGHDT and CDR2 is YYEEEE. The length of the CDR3 is 17 residues. V was pared by 4 bases and J by 6 bases, with 17 bases of the junction left unmatched. The CDR3 here is CASSPRGRGRWFDGYTF. As DNA, the CDR3 is TGTGCCAGCAGCCCACGGGGCAGGGGGCGATGGTTTGATGGCTACACCTTC.

The chain carries TRBV28 and TRBJ2-1; D might be TRBD1 (5 bases). Per germline, CDR1 MDHEN and CDR2 SYDVKM. This CDR3 is built from 14 residues. Trimming took 6 bases from V and 6 from J, leaving 15 bases between them. The CDR3 region is CASRGGRAVNEQFF. The CDR3 DNA reads TGTGCCAGCAGAGGCGGCAGGGCCGTCAATGAGCAGTTCTTC.

The gene calls are TRBV5-1 and TRBJ2-3, with TRBD1 identical over 7 bases. Unmatched junction bases numbered 5, after V lost 0 bases and J lost 4 bases. The CDR3 is 15 residues long. Germline assignment: CDR1 SGHRS and CDR2 YFSETQ. CDR3 in amino acids: CASSLEGASSDTQYF. The DNA for the CDR3 is TGCGCCAGCAGCTTGGAGGGGGCGTCCTCAGATACGCAGTATTTT.

The chain's CDR3 is CASSELSGRARSGELFF. The CDR3 coding sequence is TGTGCCAGCAGCGAGTTGAGCGGGAGGGCCAGGTCCGGGGAGCTGTTTTTT. The J gene is TRBJ2-2, the V gene TRBV7-8; 10 bases match TRBD2. The germline gives CDR1 SGHVS, CDR2 FQNEAQ. CDR3 length: 17 residues. The junction had 12 bases not matched to a gene; V was cut back by 5 bases and J by 6 bases.

V usage is TRBV5-1 and J usage is TRBJ2-5; 7 bases align to TRBD1. The V segment lost 2 bases and the J segment 2 bases; nucleotides outside the gene matches: 3. This CDR3 contains 14 residues. Germline CDR1 is SGHRS and CDR2 is YFSETQ. The CDR3 here is CASSFPGQQETQYF. The CDR3 DNA follows: TGCGCCAGCAGCTTTCCGGGACAGCAAGAGACCCAGTACTTC.

The V and J genes are TRBV7-8 and TRBJ2-2, with D unclear. Per germline, CDR1 SGHVS and CDR2 FQNEAQ. CDR3 length: 15 residues. The germline V and J ends were trimmed by 2 bases and 1 base, with 8 bases remaining between them. In DNA form, the CDR3 reads TGTGCCAGCAGCTTAATCCAAATGAACACCGGGGAGCTGTTTTTT. This codes for CASSLIQMNTGELFF.

The rearrangement uses TRBV7-2 and TRBJ1-6; D is undetermined. Trimming left V 1 base short and J 1 base short, with 5 bases between. The CDR3 length is 15 residues. CDR1 is SGHTA, CDR2 FQGNSA, per germline. This CDR3 reads CASSLVVSYNSPLHF. In nucleotides, the CDR3 is TGTGCCAGCAGCTTAGTAGTATCCTATAATTCACCCCTCCACTTT. The full variable domain, completed using reference TRBV7-2 and TRBJ1-6, is GAGVSQSPSNKVTEKGKDVELRCDPISGHTALYWYRQSLGQGLEFLIYFQGNSAPDKSGLPSDRFSAERTGGSVSTLTIQRTQQEDSAVYLCASSLVVSYNSPLHFGNGTRLTVT.

The chain combines TRBV14 with TRBJ1-4, with D perhaps TRBD1 (5 bases). This CDR3 has 18 residues. In germline, CDR1 is SGHDN, CDR2 FVKESK. The ends were cut back, 0 bases at V and 0 bases at J, with 14 bases in the middle. CDR3: CASSQDSAQGPTNEKLFF. The CDR3 DNA is TGTGCCAGCAGCCAAGACTCTGCCCAGGGCCCAACTAATGAAAAACTGTTTTTT.

This clone is medium-sized (0.01 to 0.1%) in the sample. V and J are TRBV7-6 and TRBJ1-1; D is unclear. The CDR3 is 13 amino acids. The germline V gene has CDR1 SGHVS and CDR2 FNYEAQ. Deletions cut 5 bases from V and 4 bases from J, with 11 bases between. CDR3 sequence reads: CASSPQFSTEAFF. The CDR3 bases are TGTGCCAGCAGCCCCCAGTTCTCCACTGAAGCTTTCTTT.

This chain uses TRBV6-5 with TRBJ1-5; TRBD1 matches 9 bases. Germline trimming cut 6 bases from V and 2 bases from J; bases unmatched to any gene: 5. Per germline, CDR1 MNHEY and CDR2 SVGAGI. The CDR3 has 15 amino acids. CDR3 bases: TGTGCCAGCAGACCGGACAGGGGTGGCAATCAGCCCCAGCATTTT. It yields the protein CASRPDRGGNQPQHF.

This clone has just a few counts. This CDR3 reads CASSSPGTDTQYF. CDR3 bases: TGTGCCAGCAGCTCTCCGGGGACAGATACGCAGTATTTT. The chain employs TRBV7-9 and TRBJ2-3, with D maybe TRBD2 (5 bases). This CDR3 has 13 amino acids. The V end lost 4 bases, the J end lost 3 bases, and 8 bases lay between the germline ends. Germline CDR1 and CDR2: SEHNR and FQNEAQ (reference sequence).

This clone was recorded a few times. V and J are TRBV27 and TRBJ2-1; 9 bases match TRBD1. Germline CDR1 and CDR2: MNHEY and SMNVEV (reference sequence). This CDR3 spans 16 amino acids. J gave up 2 bases and V 6 bases, and 8 bases lay outside the gene matches. CDR3 coding DNA: TGTGCCAGCAGCCCAGTTGGGACAGGGACCTACAATGAGCAGTTCTTC. Protein product: CASSPVGTGTYNEQFF.

This clone was picked up a small number of times. The chain combines TRBV5-1 with TRBJ1-5; a weak D match, TRBD1 (6 bases). Trimming removed 3 bases from V and 3 bases from J, with 13 bases in between. The germline gives CDR1 SGHRS, CDR2 YFSETQ. There are 15 residues in the CDR3. The CDR3 region has the DNA TGCGCCAGCAGCTCAGATGGACAGCACAATCAGCCCCAGCATTTT. Its translation is CASSSDGQHNQPQHF.

The chain joins TRBV4-3 to TRBJ2-3; weak D call: TRBD1 (6 bases). Germline-derived CDR1 and CDR2 are LGHNA and YSLEER. The CDR3 sequence is 16 residues long. V shed 0 bases and J shed 10 bases, with 20 bases lying between them. Here the CDR3 DNA reads TGCGCCAGCAGCCAAGAGACAGGCCCGCAGGGAGTGGCGCAGTATTTT. Its protein product is CASSQETGPQGVAQYF.

The V and J genes are TRBV29-1 and TRBJ1-2, with TRBD1 identical over 9 bases. This CDR3 contains 15 residues. CDR1 and CDR2 (germline): SQVTM, ANQGSEA. The V gene end was trimmed by 4 bases and the J gene end by 3 bases; junction bases not matched to a gene: 9. The CDR3 region is CSVGGGQGGDYGYTF. The DNA for the CDR3 is TGCAGCGTTGGAGGGGGACAGGGAGGAGACTATGGCTACACCTTC. Combining the CDR3 with reference TRBV29-1 and TRBJ1-2 gives the whole variable domain SAVISQKPSRDICQRGTSLTIQCQVDSQVTMMFWYRQQPGQSLTLIATANQGSEATYESGFVIDKFPISRPNLTFSTLTVSNMSPEDSSIYLCSVGGGQGGDYGYTFGSGTRLTVV.

The V call is TRBV4-3, the J call TRBJ2-7; 7 bases are a match to TRBD1. The CDR3 contains 15 residues. Per the germline V gene, CDR1 is LGHNA and CDR2 is YSLEER. The ends lost 1 base at V and 0 bases at J; junction bases unmatched: 3. The CDR3: CASSQGTGLSYEQYF. The CDR3, as DNA: TGCGCCAGCAGCCAAGGGACAGGCCTCTCCTACGAGCAGTACTTC.

The CDR3 nucleotides are TGCGCCAGCAGCACCGGACAGGTGGGCTTGGGGCTCGCCCCCAGCAACACTGAAGCTTTCTTT. Protein sequence: CASSTGQVGLGLAPSNTEAFF. V and J are TRBV5-1 and TRBJ1-1, with 7 bases matching TRBD1. V trimming: 4 bases; J trimming: 2 bases; junction bases outside the gene matches: 26. The CDR3 spans 21 residues. Germline V CDR1 and CDR2: SGHRS, YFSETQ.